Described below is a single TCR beta chain sequence and its context. This sample was taken from a study of T cell responses to AZD1222 COVID-19 vaccine. V lost 2 bases, J lost 0 bases, and 8 bases lay in between. Germline-derived CDR1 and CDR2 are SGHNT and YENEEA. This CDR3 has 15 residues. The method was immunoSEQ multiplex PCR; TCRdb's version includes in-frame clones alone and lacks a portion of them. The sample includes around 190,000 clones, around 92% seen only once; the top ten take 1% to 1.5%. The receptor was derived from an adult in good health. This chain uses TRBV11-3 with TRBJ1-3; D uncertain. The specimen was peripheral blood, collected on day 0 of AZD1222 vaccination. CDR3 sequence (DNA): TGTGCCAGCAGCTTAAGGGCCTACTCTGGAAACACCATATATTTT. It encodes CASSLRAYSGNTIYF.